These 29 T cell receptor beta chains were sequenced from one sample in a study of T cell responses to AZD1222 COVID-19 vaccine. Some clones are missing from TCRdb's copy, which holds only in-frame ones; the method was immunoSEQ multiplex PCR. The repertoire has fewer than 120,000 clones, 92% of them found once; the top ten carry over 2%. The sample was peripheral blood, taken 28 days after the second AZD1222 dose. The receptor set was obtained from an adult who received the AZD1222 COVID-19 vaccine.

The J gene is TRBJ2-3, the V gene TRBV5-1; tentative D call: TRBD2 (6 bases). V was cut by 0 bases and J by 5 bases, with 13 bases left in between. The length of the CDR3 is 15 residues. The germline gives CDR1 SGHRS, CDR2 YFSETQ. The CDR3 reads CASSLDGRRGDTQYF. CDR3 bases: TGCGCCAGCAGCTTGGACGGACGGCGGGGAGATACGCAGTATTTT.

The chain employs TRBV4-3 and TRBJ2-1; TRBD2 aligns across 16 bases. The CDR3 has 18 amino acids. Trimming cost V 0 bases and J 7 bases; bases outside gene matches: 6. Germline V gene lookup returns CDR1 LGHNA and CDR2 YSLEER. CDR3 sequence reads: CASSQEGTSGGAMNEQFF. As DNA, the CDR3 is TGCGCCAGCAGCCAAGAGGGGACTAGCGGGGGGGCAATGAATGAGCAGTTCTTC.

V gene TRBV3-1 (or the pseudogene TRBV3-2) combines with J gene TRBJ1-2; D perhaps matches TRBD1 (5 bases). This CDR3 is built from 15 residues. From germline, CDR1 is LGHDT and CDR2 YNNKEL (reference sequence). The V gene lost 0 bases and the J gene lost 7 bases, with 15 bases spanning the gap. CDR3 bases: TGTGCCAGCAGCCAAGATTCAGGGTCCTGGGGTGGCTACACCTTC. Translation gives CASSQDSGSWGGYTF.

V is TRBV29-1 and J is TRBJ2-7; 9 bases are shared with TRBD1. The germline gives CDR1 SQVTM, CDR2 ANQGSEA. With 5 bases clipped from V and 4 bases from J, the junction kept 9 bases outside the gene matches. The CDR3 sequence is 14 residues long. CDR3 amino acids: CSVSTGGNTYEQYF. CDR3 in DNA: TGCAGCGTTTCCACAGGGGGCAACACGTACGAGCAGTACTTC.

The chain uses TRBV9 and TRBJ1-2; TRBD1 might be the D (5 bases). V shed 1 base and J shed 8 bases, with 15 bases lying between them. CDR3 length equals 14 residues. Germline CDR1 is SGDLS and CDR2 is YYNGEE. CDR3 protein: CASSVNGGEEGYTF. CDR3 in DNA: TGTGCCAGCAGCGTAAACGGGGGTGAGGAGGGCTACACCTTC.

The chain joins TRBV5-5 to TRBJ1-6, with 8 bases aligning to TRBD1. Trimming removed 2 bases from V and 2 bases from J; junction bases left unmatched: 6. The CDR3 sequence is 17 residues long. Germline CDR1 and CDR2: SGHKS and YYEKEE (reference sequence). Written as DNA, the CDR3 is TGTGCCAGCAGCTTAAGGACAGGGAGTACCTATAATTCACCCCTCCACTTT. It codes for CASSLRTGSTYNSPLHF.

The chain combines TRBV27 with TRBJ2-2, with D uncertain. CDR3 length equals 14 residues. Germline CDR1 is MNHEY and CDR2 is SMNVEV (reference sequence). V lost 4 bases and J 2 bases, leaving 8 bases between the germline ends. DNA for the CDR3: TGTGCCAGCAGTTCTGGGAAAAACACCGGGGAGCTGTTTTTT. This translates into CASSSGKNTGELFF.

J is TRBJ1-4 and V is TRBV7-2, with D hard to call. Germline CDR1 is SGHTA and CDR2 is FQGNSA. Trimming left V 5 bases short and J 8 bases short, with 9 bases between. This CDR3 has 12 amino acids. The CDR3 loop reads CASSATQEKLFF. DNA for the CDR3: TGTGCCAGCAGCGCTACCCAGGAAAAACTGTTTTTT.

The V and J genes are TRBV5-6 and TRBJ2-7; TRBD1 agrees at 8 bases. The CDR3 covers 13 residues. The V and J ends lost 5 bases and 11 bases, in that order; junction bases with no gene match: 12. CDR1 SGHDT and CDR2 YYEEEE come from the germline V gene. CDR3 nucleotides: TGTGCCAGCAGACCCCCGGGACAGGCGGTGGAGTACTTC. This codes for CASRPPGQAVEYF.

This clone was counted once. J is TRBJ2-2 and V is TRBV18; the D gene is possibly TRBD1 (5 bases). The CDR3 is 17 amino acids. The V gene lost 0 bases and the J gene lost 2 bases, with 13 bases spanning the gap. Germline lookup yields CDR1 KGHSH and CDR2 LQKENI. The CDR3 nucleotides read TGTGCCAGCTCACCACCCAATCCGAGGACAAACACCGGGGAGCTGTTTTTT. Protein: CASSPPNPRTNTGELFF.

The chain combines TRBV7-3 with TRBJ2-5, with 10 bases identical to TRBD2. CDR1 is SGHTA, CDR2 FQGTGA, per germline. The CDR3 consists of 15 residues. V lost 2 bases, J lost 5 bases, and 5 bases stayed unmatched. The CDR3 sequence is CASSLGLAGAETQYF. CDR3 DNA: TGTGCCAGCAGCTTAGGTCTAGCGGGGGCGGAGACCCAGTACTTC. The full variable domain, in which reference TRBV7-3 and TRBJ2-5 provide the parts outside the CDR3, is GAGVSQTPSNKVTEKGKYVELRCDPISGHTALYWYRQSLGQGPEFLIYFQGTGAADDSGLPNDRFFAVRPEGSVSTLKIQRTERGDSAVYLCASSLGLAGAETQYFGPGTRLLVL.

The gene calls are TRBV29-1 and TRBJ1-4; TRBD1 agrees at 7 bases. Germline CDR1 SQVTM, CDR2 ANQGSEA. V was clipped by 4 bases and J by 8 bases; unmatched bases: 10. The CDR3 runs 14 residues. CDR3: CSVGRGKKGEKLFF. CDR3 sequence (DNA): TGCAGCGTTGGCAGGGGGAAAAAGGGAGAAAAACTGTTTTTT.

The chain couples TRBV5-1 to TRBJ2-7; 7 bases agree with TRBD1. V trimming: 0 bases; J trimming: 5 bases; junction bases outside the gene matches: 5. The V gene's germline CDR1 is SGHRS and CDR2 YFSETQ. The CDR3 sequence is 14 residues long. DNA of the CDR3: TGCGCCAGCAGCTTGGGACAGGGTAGGGACGAGCAGTACTTC. It translates to CASSLGQGRDEQYF.

The rearrangement links TRBV24-1 to TRBJ1-6; 9 bases map to TRBD1. Trimming cost V 9 bases and J 10 bases; bases outside gene matches: 12. Germline CDR1 reads KGHDR; CDR2 reads SFDVKD. The CDR3 extends over 15 amino acids. The CDR3 reads CATYSQGQGGSPLHF. The DNA of the CDR3 is TGTGCCACCTATTCGCAGGGACAGGGAGGATCACCCCTCCACTTT.

The rearrangement links TRBV9 to TRBJ2-2; D possibly corresponds to TRBD1 (5 bases). The V end was cut by 2 bases, the J end by 1 base, with 6 bases between. Germline CDR1 is SGDLS and CDR2 is YYNGEE. CDR3 length: 14 residues. The CDR3 protein is CASSVGQNTGELFF. The CDR3, as DNA: TGTGCCAGCAGCGTTGGACAGAACACCGGGGAGCTGTTTTTT.

The chain uses TRBV4-1 and TRBJ1-2; D is unresolved. The CDR3 has 13 amino acids. The V gene lost 8 bases and the J gene lost 4 bases, with 14 bases spanning the gap. Germline loops: CDR1 MGHRA, CDR2 YSYEKL. The CDR3 is CASGSSTLYGYTF. As DNA, the CDR3 is TGCGCCAGCGGGTCTAGCACTCTCTATGGCTACACCTTC.

The chain uses TRBV7-3 and TRBJ2-3; D gene uncertain. The V end was cut by 0 bases, the J end by 2 bases, with 3 bases between. The CDR3 is 13 amino acids. CDR1 and CDR2 from the germline V gene are SGHTA and FQGTGA. The CDR3 protein is CASSLTITDTQYF. The CDR3 nucleotides read TGTGCCAGCAGCTTAACAATCACAGATACGCAGTATTTT.

In regard to this clone: A read error may account for a junction end that differs from germline. The genes are TRBV12-3 or TRBV12-4 and TRBJ1-2; TRBD1 agrees at 7 bases. The CDR3 extends over 10 amino acids. The CDR3 DNA reads as TGTGCCAGCAGTTTAACAAGGACAGGCTTC. Translation gives CASSLTRTGF.

The J gene is TRBJ2-5, the V gene TRBV7-2; D might be TRBD1 or TRBD2, each matching 5 bases. Trimming removed 1 base from V and 5 bases from J, with 14 bases in between. Germline V lookup: CDR1 SGHTA, CDR2 FQGNSA. The CDR3 totals 15 residues. CDR3 DNA sequence: TGTGCCAGCAGCTTAGGGGGACCCTCGGGCGAGACCCAGTACTTC. Translated, it gives CASSLGGPSGETQYF.

J is TRBJ2-1 and V is TRBV18; D remains ambiguous. CDR3 length: 13 residues. V shed 4 bases and J shed 1 base, with 5 bases lying between them. Germline CDR1 KGHSH, CDR2 LQKENI. CDR3 nucleotides: TGTGCCAGCTCACAGGGATCCTACAATGAGCAGTTCTTC. Its translation: CASSQGSYNEQFF.

The chain employs TRBV9 and TRBJ1-6, with TRBD1 identical over 11 bases. Germline V CDR1 and CDR2: SGDLS, YYNGEE. V lost 0 bases and J lost 7; bases outside the gene matches: 6. The CDR3 extends over 17 amino acids. As DNA, the CDR3 is TGTGCCAGCAGCGTAGCCGGACAGGGGGCAGAAAATTCACCCCTCCACTTT. It translates to CASSVAGQGAENSPLHF.

This chain links TRBV7-2 with TRBJ2-5; no firm D call. Germline V gives CDR1 SGHTA, CDR2 FQGNSA. The V end was cut by 2 bases, the J end by 5 bases, with 9 bases between. The CDR3 has 13 amino acids. The CDR3 is CASSLLIMETQYF. The CDR3 nucleotides read TGTGCCAGCAGCTTACTCATCATGGAGACCCAGTACTTC.

The chain couples TRBV18 to TRBJ1-3; 8 nucleotides agree with TRBD1. Trimming removed 6 bases from V and 7 bases from J; junction bases left unmatched: 14. The CDR3 length is 16 residues. The germline gives CDR1 KGHSH, CDR2 LQKENI. Written as DNA, the CDR3 is TGTGCCAGCTCCGGGGCGCCAGGGGGCTTGGAGAACACCATATATTTT. This codes for CASSGAPGGLENTIYF.

The V and J genes are TRBV11-2 and TRBJ1-1, with no clear D. V was trimmed by 8 bases and J by 4 bases, leaving 23 bases between them. The CDR3 is made up of 16 amino acids. Germline V gene data show CDR1 as SGHAT and CDR2 as FQNNGV. Here the CDR3 reads CASGRSWAGRGTEAFF. The DNA for the CDR3 is TGTGCCAGCGGCAGATCCTGGGCCGGGCGGGGCACTGAAGCTTTCTTT.

V usage is TRBV6-5 and J usage is TRBJ2-1; 12 bases fit TRBD1. Germline-derived CDR1 and CDR2 are MNHEY and SVGAGI. The CDR3 is made up of 15 amino acids. The V and J ends lost 5 bases and 9 bases, in that order; junction bases with no gene match: 8. The CDR3 loop is CASSKPGQGAGEQFF. The CDR3 region has the DNA TGTGCCAGCAGTAAGCCGGGACAGGGGGCAGGTGAGCAGTTCTTC.

The chain joins TRBV19 to TRBJ2-3; D is possibly TRBD1 (6 bases). Between the trimmed V and J ends, which lost 4 bases and 4 bases, there was a span of 15 bases. Germline V gene data show CDR1 as LNHDA and CDR2 as SQIVND (reference sequence). The CDR3 spans 15 residues. CDR3 region: CASSKGTGLPDTQYF. The CDR3 DNA reads as TGTGCCAGTAGTAAGGGAACAGGGTTGCCAGATACGCAGTATTTT.

The gene calls are TRBV4-1 and TRBJ2-7, with D possibly called TRBD1 or TRBD2 (5 bases each). CDR1 and CDR2 (germline): MGHRA, YSYEKL. V was clipped by 3 bases and J by 3 bases, with 15 bases between them. The CDR3 has 15 amino acids. The CDR3 is CASSQDGTRYYEQYF. The CDR3 coding sequence is TGCGCCAGCAGCCAGGATGGGACCCGGTACTACGAGCAGTACTTC.

J is TRBJ2-1 and V is TRBV3-1 (or the pseudogene TRBV3-2), with TRBD2 matching 7 bases. CDR1 and CDR2 (germline): LGHDT, YNNKEL (reference sequence). The V gene end was trimmed by 3 bases and the J gene end by 5 bases; junction bases not matched to a gene: 4. The CDR3 is made up of 14 amino acids. CDR3 region: CASSQTSRNNEQFF. The CDR3 DNA reads as TGTGCCAGCAGCCAGACTAGCAGAAACAATGAGCAGTTCTTC.

The chain recombines TRBV7-2 with TRBJ1-2; the match to TRBD1 covers 11 bases. Trimming removed 2 bases from V and 0 bases from J; junction bases left unmatched: 2. The germline CDR1 and CDR2 sequences are SGHTA and FQGNSA. CDR3 length: 16 residues. DNA for the CDR3: TGTGCCAGCAGCTTATGGGGACAGGGGGCTAACTATGGCTACACCTTC. Protein product: CASSLWGQGANYGYTF. The full variable domain, in which reference TRBV7-2 and TRBJ1-2 provide the parts outside the CDR3, is GAGVSQSPSNKVTEKGKDVELRCDPISGHTALYWYRQSLGQGLEFLIYFQGNSAPDKSGLPSDRFSAERTGGSVSTLTIQRTQQEDSAVYLCASSLWGQGANYGYTFGSGTRLTVV.